This TCR beta chain was sequenced for a study of CD8 T cells in Susac syndrome. This clonotype was recorded only once. Random hexamers primed reverse transcription of about 0.5 to 1 ug RNA. With immunoSEQ multiplex PCR, TCR beta CDR3 was amplified across 54 Vbeta and 13 Jbeta. TCRdb ran MiXCR on the immunoSEQ multiplex PCR reads and lists one entry per CDR3 protein. The data contain fewer than 350,000 distinct CDR3 sequences, about 91% of them singletons. The germline V gene encodes CDR1 DFQATT and CDR2 SNEGSKA (reference sequence). The CDR3 has 13 amino acids. Trimming removed 0 bases at V and 6 bases at J, with 8 bases between.

The sample taken for sequencing was CD4+ T cells from PBMCs. The genes are TRBV20-1 and TRBJ2-2, with a weak D call TRBD2 (5 bases). The TCR comes from a human donor with multiple sclerosis. The CDR3 here is CSARDLAAGELFF. In nucleotides, the CDR3 is TGCAGTGCTAGAGATCTAGCCGCCGGGGAGCTGTTTTTT.